The T cell receptor (beta chain) under discussion was sequenced for a study of T-cell reconstitution after alpha-beta-depleted transplantation in children. There are many counts of this clonotype. The CDR3 has 15 residues. With 5 bases clipped from V and 2 bases from J, the junction kept 7 bases outside the gene matches. Unique molecular identifiers were used in preparing the TCRbeta library. Each CDR3 protein is one row after TCRdb ran MiXCR on the PCR reads. The table records approximately 640,000 distinct CDR3 sequences, around 17% of them present only once. The starting material was PBMCs from the stem cell graft donor, obtained from the stem cell graft. The chain has TRBV12-3 or TRBV12-4 and TRBJ2-5; 8 bases are a match to TRBD2. The sequence came from a human donor who donated a stem cell graft to a child with acute myeloid leukemia. CDR3 sequence: CASSKTGTRQETQYF. The CDR3, as DNA: TGTGCCAGCAGTAAGACCGGGACTAGACAAGAGACCCAGTACTTC.